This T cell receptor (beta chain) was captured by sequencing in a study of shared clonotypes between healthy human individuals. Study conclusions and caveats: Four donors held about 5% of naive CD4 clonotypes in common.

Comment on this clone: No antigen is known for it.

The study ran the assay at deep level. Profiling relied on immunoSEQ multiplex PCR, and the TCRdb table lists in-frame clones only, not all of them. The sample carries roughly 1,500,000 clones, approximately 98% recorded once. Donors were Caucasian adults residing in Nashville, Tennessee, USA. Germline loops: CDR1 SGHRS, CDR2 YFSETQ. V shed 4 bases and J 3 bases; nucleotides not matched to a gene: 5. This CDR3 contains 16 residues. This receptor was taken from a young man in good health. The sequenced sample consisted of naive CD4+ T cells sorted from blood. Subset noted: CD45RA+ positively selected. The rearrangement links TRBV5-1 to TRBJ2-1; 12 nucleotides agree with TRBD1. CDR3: CASSPGTGGVYNEQFF. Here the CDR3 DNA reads TGCGCCAGCAGCCCGGGGACAGGGGGCGTCTACAATGAGCAGTTCTTC.